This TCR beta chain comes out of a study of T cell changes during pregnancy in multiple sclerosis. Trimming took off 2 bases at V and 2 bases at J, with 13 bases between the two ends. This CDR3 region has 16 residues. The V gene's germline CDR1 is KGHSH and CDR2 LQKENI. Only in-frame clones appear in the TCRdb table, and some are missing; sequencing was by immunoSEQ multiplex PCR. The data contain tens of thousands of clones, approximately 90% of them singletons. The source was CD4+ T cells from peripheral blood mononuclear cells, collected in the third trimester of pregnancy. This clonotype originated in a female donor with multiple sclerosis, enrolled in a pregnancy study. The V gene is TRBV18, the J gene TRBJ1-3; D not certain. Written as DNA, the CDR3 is TGTGCCAGCTCACCAGCCAGGTCCTTCGCTGGAAACACCATATATTTT. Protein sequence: CASSPARSFAGNTIYF.